The 15 T cell receptor beta chains below all came from one sample that was sequenced in a study of OX40 agonist ivuxolimab in advanced cancers. Clones were read by immunoSEQ multiplex PCR, and TCRdb kept only the in-frame ones, dropping some. Of just under 100,000 clones listed, approximately 94% are singletons. This specimen was CD4+ or CD8+ T cells sorted from blood, taken in a trial of the OX40 agonist ivuxolimab. These receptors all come from an adult with an advanced solid tumor such as melanoma, head and neck, liver or kidney cancer.

The chain joins TRBV14 to TRBJ2-2, with D unresolved. In germline, CDR1 is SGHDN, CDR2 FVKESK. Trimming removed 1 base at V and 4 bases at J, with 4 bases between. The CDR3 consists of 13 residues. The CDR3 region has the DNA TGTGCCAGCAGCCAAGGTGTCACCGGGGAGCTGTTTTTT. This sequence encodes CASSQGVTGELFF.

The chain joins TRBV11-2 to TRBJ2-1; D might be TRBD1 or TRBD2, each matching 5 bases. The V end was cut by 0 bases, the J end by 9 bases, with 18 bases between. The length of the CDR3 is 16 residues. Germline lookup yields CDR1 SGHAT and CDR2 FQNNGV. CDR3: CASSLDLRGSRGEQFF. As DNA, the CDR3 is TGTGCCAGCAGCTTAGATCTGAGGGGATCCCGAGGTGAGCAGTTCTTC.

The rearrangement uses TRBV4-1 and TRBJ2-7; TRBD2 might be the D (6 bases). CDR1 and CDR2 from the germline V gene are MGHRA and YSYEKL. The CDR3 contains 15 residues. Trimming shortened V by 1 base and J by 6 bases, and 16 bases separated the two germline ends. The CDR3 loop reads CASSQVGHAGGEQYF. CDR3 nucleotide sequence: TGCGCCAGCAGCCAAGTCGGACACGCCGGGGGCGAGCAGTACTTC.

J is TRBJ2-1 and V is TRBV6-5, with 11 bases aligning to TRBD2. With 7 bases clipped from V and 10 bases from J, the junction kept 3 bases outside the gene matches. CDR3 size: 12 residues. CDR1 is MNHEY, CDR2 SVGAGI, per germline. The CDR3 loop is CASKVAGGEQFF. The CDR3, as DNA: TGTGCCAGCAAAGTAGCGGGGGGGGAGCAGTTCTTC.

CDR3 in DNA: TGCGCCAGCAGCCAAGCCGGCAGGGCTGATGAAAAACTGTTTTTT. Protein sequence: CASSQAGRADEKLFF. V and J are TRBV4-3 and TRBJ1-4, with D possibly TRBD1 on 5 matching bases. CDR1 and CDR2 (germline): LGHNA, YSLEER. V was shortened by 1 base and J by 6 bases, with 12 bases between the two germline ends. The CDR3 contains 15 residues.

The J gene is TRBJ2-3, the V gene TRBV7-8; 10 bases map to TRBD2. V dropped 8 bases and J dropped 3; count of bases not matched to a gene: 8. Per the germline V gene, CDR1 is SGHVS and CDR2 is FQNEAQ. The CDR3 has 15 residues. Here the CDR3 reads CASAFGLAVTDTQYF. CDR3 coding DNA: TGTGCCAGCGCTTTTGGACTAGCGGTAACAGATACGCAGTATTTT.

Comment on this clone: Other nucleotide sequences in the sample specify the same CDR3. The gene calls are TRBV28 and TRBJ2-7; no definite D call. This CDR3 has 11 residues. Germline CDR1 MDHEN, CDR2 SYDVKM. The V and J ends lost 3 bases and 4 bases respectively, with 4 bases between them. The CDR3 here is CASSFRYEQYF. The CDR3 nucleotides read TGTGCCAGCAGTTTTAGGTACGAGCAGTACTTC. Full variable domain (remainder filled in from reference TRBV28 and TRBJ2-7): DVKVTQSSRYLVKRTGEKVFLECVQDMDHENMFWYRQDPGLGLRLIYFSYDVKMKEKGDIPEGYSVSREKKERFSLILESASTNQTSMYLCASSFRYEQYFGPGTRLTVT.

The rearrangement uses TRBV6-5 and TRBJ2-3; either TRBD1 or TRBD2 may supply D (5 bases each). There are 13 residues in the CDR3. CDR1 is MNHEY, CDR2 SVGAGI, per germline. Trimming removed 2 bases from V and 7 bases from J, with 10 bases in between. The CDR3 loop is CASSYARGNTQYF. The DNA of the CDR3 is TGTGCCAGCAGTTACGCCCGGGGCAATACGCAGTATTTT.

V gene TRBV15 combines with J gene TRBJ2-2; D gene ambiguous. From germline, CDR1 is LNHNV and CDR2 YYDKDF (reference sequence). Trimming removed 0 bases at V and 9 bases at J, with 8 bases between. The CDR3 extends over 13 amino acids. DNA of the CDR3: TGTGCCACCAGCAGAGATCCCTCATGGGAGCTGTTTTTT. Translated: CATSRDPSWELFF.

The chain uses TRBV5-8 and TRBJ2-5, with TRBD1 matching over 9 bases. The CDR3 length is 15 residues. Germline CDR1 is SGHTS and CDR2 is YDEGEE. V shed 3 bases and J 7 bases; nucleotides not matched to a gene: 10. The CDR3 coding sequence is TGTGCCAGCAGCTATCGGACAGGGGCCGCGGGGACCCAGTACTTC. It translates to CASSYRTGAAGTQYF. The whole variable domain, remainder taken from reference TRBV5-8 and TRBJ2-5, is EAGVTQSPTHLIKTRGQQATLRCSPISGHTSVYWYQQALGLGLQFLLWYDEGEERNRGNFPPRFSGRQFPNYSSELNVNALELEDSALYLCASSYRTGAAGTQYFGPGTRLLVL.

The V call is TRBV28, the J call TRBJ2-7; weak D call: TRBD2 (5 bases). V was trimmed by 6 bases and J by 2 bases, leaving 14 bases between them. The CDR3 totals 14 residues. CDR1 is MDHEN, CDR2 SYDVKM, per germline. The DNA of the CDR3 is TGTGCCAGCAGCCTAGGAGGACGGACCTACGAGCAGTACTTC. It yields the protein CASSLGGRTYEQYF.

The J gene is TRBJ2-7, the V gene TRBV4-1; 9 nucleotides match TRBD1. The CDR3 sequence is 17 residues long. Looked up from germline, CDR1 is MGHRA and CDR2 is YSYEKL. Germline trimming cut 0 bases from V and 3 bases from J; bases unmatched to any gene: 9. The CDR3 nucleotides are TGCGCCAGCAGCCAAGACTTTCACGGACAGGGGATCTACGAGCAGTACTTC. It codes for CASSQDFHGQGIYEQYF.

The gene calls are TRBV7-2 and TRBJ2-1; D gene unclear. Trimming took 4 bases from V and 3 from J, leaving 7 bases between them. Looked up from germline, CDR1 is SGHTA and CDR2 is FQGNSA. The CDR3 is 13 residues long. The CDR3 DNA reads TGTGCCAGCAGCTCCCCAAACTACAATGAGCAGTTCTTC. Its translation is CASSSPNYNEQFF.

J is TRBJ2-7 and V is TRBV15, with D tentatively TRBD1 (6 bases). This CDR3 has 13 residues. In germline, CDR1 is LNHNV, CDR2 YYDKDF (reference sequence). Trimming removed 1 base from V and 4 bases from J, with 8 bases in between. The CDR3 protein is CATSRGGQYEQYF. Written as DNA, the CDR3 is TGTGCCACCAGCAGAGGGGGGCAGTACGAGCAGTACTTC.

This clone was seen only once. V and J are TRBV7-9 and TRBJ1-1, with 8 nucleotides matching TRBD1. Germline V gene data show CDR1 as SEHNR and CDR2 as FQNEAQ (reference sequence). The CDR3 length is 13 residues. V dropped 5 bases and J dropped 11; count of bases not matched to a gene: 10. The CDR3 reads CASSRMTGDAAFF. The CDR3 region has the DNA TGTGCCAGCAGCCGTATGACAGGGGACGCGGCTTTCTTT.